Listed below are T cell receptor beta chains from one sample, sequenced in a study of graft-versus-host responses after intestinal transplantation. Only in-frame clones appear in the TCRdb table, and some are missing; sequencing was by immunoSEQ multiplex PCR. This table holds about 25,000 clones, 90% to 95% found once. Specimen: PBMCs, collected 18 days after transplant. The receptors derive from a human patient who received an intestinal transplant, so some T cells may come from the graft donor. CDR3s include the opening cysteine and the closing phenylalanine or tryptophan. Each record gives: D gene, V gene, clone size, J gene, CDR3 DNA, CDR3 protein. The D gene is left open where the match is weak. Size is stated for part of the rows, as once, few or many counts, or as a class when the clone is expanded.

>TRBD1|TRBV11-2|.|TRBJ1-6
TGTGCCAGCAGCACATCTGACAGGGGATCACCCCTCCACTTT
CASSTSDRGSPLHF
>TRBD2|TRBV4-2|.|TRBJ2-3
TGTGCCAGCAGCGCCCGGTCCGGGGGGACCACAGATACGCAGTATTTT
CASSARSGGTTDTQYF
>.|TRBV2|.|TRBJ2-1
TGTGCCAGCAGTCCGTGGGTAGGGGGGAACTCCTACAATGAGCAGTTCTTC
CASSPWVGGNSYNEQFF
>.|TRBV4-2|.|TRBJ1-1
TGTGCCAGCAGCCAAGATTTATCGACTTTAGAAGCTTTCTTT
CASSQDLSTLEAFF
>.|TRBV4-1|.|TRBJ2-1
TGCGCCAGCAGCCTAATCCTCTCCGGGGACAATGAGCAGTTCTTC
CASSLILSGDNEQFF
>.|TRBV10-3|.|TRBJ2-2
TGTGCCATCAGCTACTCGTCCAGGGGCGACACCGGGGAGCTGTTTTTT
CAISYSSRGDTGELFF
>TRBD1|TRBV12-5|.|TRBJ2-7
TGTGCTAGTGGTTATAGTACAGGGGAATCCTACGAGCAGTACTTC
CASGYSTGESYEQYF
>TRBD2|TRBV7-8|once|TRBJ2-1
TGTGCCAGCAGCCGGACTAGCGAGGATGAGCAGTTCTTC
CASSRTSEDEQFF
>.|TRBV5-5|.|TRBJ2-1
TGTGCCAGCAGCTTTGGAAATCGGGAGCAGTTCTTC
CASSFGNREQFF
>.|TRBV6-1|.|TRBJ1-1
TGTGCCAGCATCGAAACTGTAGGGGAAACTGAAGCTTTCTTT
CASIETVGETEAFF
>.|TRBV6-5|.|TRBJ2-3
TGTGCCAGCAGTTTTGGGGGCGGTGCAGATACGCAGTATTTT
CASSFGGGADTQYF
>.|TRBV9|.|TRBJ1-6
TGTGCCAGCAGCGTTGGAGGTTCACCCCTCCACTTT
CASSVGGSPLHF
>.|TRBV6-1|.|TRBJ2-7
TGTGCCAGCAGTGTTCGAATAGGCTACGAGCAGTACTTC
CASSVRIGYEQYF
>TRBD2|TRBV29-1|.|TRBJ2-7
TGCAGCGTTGAAGTCCCTTGGGGGGGAAACTACGAGCAGTACTTC
CSVEVPWGGNYEQYF
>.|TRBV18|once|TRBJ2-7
TGTGCCAGCTCACCTAACTACGAGCAGTACTTC
CASSPNYEQYF
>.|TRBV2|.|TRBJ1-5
TGTGCCAGCAGTACATTGGGGGGAGGCCAGCCCCAGCATTTT
CASSTLGGGQPQHF
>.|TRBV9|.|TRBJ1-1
TGTGCCAGCAGGAACAGGGCCGGGGACACTGAAGCTTTCTTT
CASRNRAGDTEAFF
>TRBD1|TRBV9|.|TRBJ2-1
TGTGCCAGCAGCGTAGCTCAAGGGGGCGTGCAGTTCTTC
CASSVAQGGVQFF
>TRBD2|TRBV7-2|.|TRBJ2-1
TGTGCCAGCAGCTTTTACAGGACTAGTAGCAATGAGCAGTTCTTC
CASSFYRTSSNEQFF
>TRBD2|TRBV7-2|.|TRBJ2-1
TGTGCCAGCAGCGAGGGACTAGCGGGGGGGCGGAATGAGCAGTTCTTC
CASSEGLAGGRNEQFF
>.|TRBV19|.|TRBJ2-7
TGTGCCAGTAGTAGGCCAGGGGAATTCAACGAGCAGTACTTC
CASSRPGEFNEQYF
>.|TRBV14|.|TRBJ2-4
TGTGCCAGCAGCCAAGATTCGGGGGGCTCTGGCAAAAACATTCAGTACTTC
CASSQDSGGSGKNIQYF
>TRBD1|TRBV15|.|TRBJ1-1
TGTGCCACCACCCTAGACAGGGGCACTGAAGCTTTCTTT
CATTLDRGTEAFF
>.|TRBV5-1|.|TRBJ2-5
TGCGCCAGCAGCTTATTAGGGGTCCCCGTAGAGACCCAGTACTTC
CASSLLGVPVETQYF
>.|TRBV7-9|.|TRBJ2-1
TGTGCCAGCGGCAGGGACACCTACAATGAGCAGTTCTTC
CASGRDTYNEQFF
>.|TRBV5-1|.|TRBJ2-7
TGCGCCAGCAGCGACACAGACAGAAACTACGAGCAGTACTTC
CASSDTDRNYEQYF
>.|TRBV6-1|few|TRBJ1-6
TGTGCCAGCAGTGAGTCGGCAGGCGGAGGTTCACCCCTCCACTTT
CASSESAGGGSPLHF